This T cell receptor beta chain comes out of a study of cytomegalovirus exposure and HLA in healthy donors. General study findings and limits: Using the classifier, cytomegalovirus status was reportedly diagnosed with high specificity and sensitivity.

This PCR relied on a set of 60 Vbeta primers and 13 Jbeta primers. Sequenced by immunoSEQ multiplex PCR; TCRdb stores in-frame clones only, minus some. The profile covers 100,000 to 150,000 clones, with roughly 17% appearing a single time and roughly 2.7% taken by the ten largest. To note about this clone: The target antigen is unknown.

Sample: PBMCs. The sequence was collected from a female donor in good health and CMV-seropositive.

CDR3 DNA: TGTGCCAGCAGCTTGGCCTCGGGAGGGGGAGCTAACTATGGCTACACCTTC. It specifies CASSLASGGGANYGYTF. This sequence joins TRBV5-4 and TRBJ1-2, with D perhaps matching TRBD1 (6 bases). CDR1 and CDR2 (germline): SGHNT, YYREEE (reference sequence). The CDR3 spans 17 residues. Trimming cost V 0 bases and J 0 bases, with 15 bases left between them.